Sequencing of this T cell receptor (beta chain) was carried out in a study of beta chain features in type 1 diabetes. Study context: Patients did not differ from healthy donors in age, gender or cell yield. Study outcomes and limitations: Insertions at VDJ junctions were less frequent in type 1 diabetes patients. These patients also deleted more nucleotides at the same junctions. The study found moderately but significantly shorter TCRB CDR3s in all four CD4+ subsets of Type 1 diabetes patients. Shorter templates may be favored by PCR, equally so in patients and controls. Sequencing of cDNA might inflate the share of cells that strongly express TCR.

CDR1 SGHNT and CDR2 YYREEE come from the germline V gene (reference sequence). Trimming took 5 bases from V and 5 from J; bases not matched to a gene: 9. The CDR3 extends over 14 amino acids. This clone came up a few times. Its antigen is not identified. Every isolated RNA sample was fully reverse transcribed, so sequencing captured expressed TCRB transcripts. The data were produced by immunoSEQ multiplex PCR, yet TCRdb's version contains in-frame clones alone and is incomplete. Here the sample spans some 350,000 clones, around a tenth being singletons. Input material: central memory CD4+ T cells from blood. The V gene is TRBV5-4, the J gene TRBJ2-5, with 7 bases matching TRBD1. The TCR was taken from a man between 25 and 39 years old with type 1 diabetes. CDR3 amino acids: CASSVGTGEETQYF. CDR3 coding DNA: TGTGCCAGCAGTGTGGGAACAGGGGAGGAGACCCAGTACTTC.